Shown below are 7 T cell receptor beta chains from a single sample sequenced in a study of CXCR3-negative and CXCR3-positive naive CD8 T cells (dated by TCRdb to the late 2010s). Sequencing took place on a NextSeq 550. The Human TCR Profiling Kit (MiLaboratory) was used to make UMI-labeled 5' RACE TRB cDNA libraries. Following reprocessing of the reads by TCRdb, the data hold one row per CDR3 protein sequence and no DNA is available. The table for this sample lists some 22,000 distinct CDR3 sequences. The ten largest clones add up to 4% of the sample. The sample consisted of naive CXCR3- CD8+ T cells from blood. Interpreted using the paper, the cell subset or site label stands for: CD45RO-CCR7+CD27+CD95- naive CD8+ T cells lacking CXCR3 (TNR3-). These receptors were collected from a human donor in good health. Some clones in this sample may be carry-over from other donors' samples.

The CDR3: CASSQVGIAGPSTDTQYF. V usage is TRBV4-3 and J usage is TRBJ2-3; the D call of TRBD2 rests on TCRdb alone, since no DNA is present to check it. The CDR3 totals 18 residues. The germline V gene encodes CDR1 LGHNA and CDR2 YSLEER.

CDR3 residues: CASSLSQPKDEQFF. The V gene is TRBV6-2 or TRBV6-3, the J gene TRBJ2-1. The CDR3 runs to 14 residues. Looked up from germline, CDR1 is MNHEY and CDR2 is SVGEGT.

The chain couples TRBV29-1 to TRBJ2-7; checking the TCRdb D call of TRBD1 is not possible without DNA. The CDR3 has 13 amino acids. The V gene's germline CDR1 is SQVTM and CDR2 ANQGSEA. CDR3 residues: CSVVDRLSYEQYF.

The V and J genes are TRBV4-3 and TRBJ2-1; the TRBD2 assignment by TCRdb is unverifiable without DNA. In germline, CDR1 is LGHNA, CDR2 YSLEER. The CDR3 has 19 amino acids. CDR3 sequence: CASSPRLAGLGGPYNEQFF.

J is TRBJ1-1 and V is TRBV7-9; TCRdb gives TRBD1 as the D gene, but with no DNA this cannot be confirmed. The CDR3 has 18 residues. Germline loops: CDR1 SEHNR, CDR2 FQNEAQ (reference sequence). The CDR3 here is CASSYDAGTGTQNTEAFF. The whole variable domain, remainder taken from reference TRBV7-9 and TRBJ1-1, is DTGVSQNPRHKITKRGQNVTFRCDPISEHNRLYWYRQTLGQGPEFLTYFQNEAQLEKSRLLSDRFSAERPKGSFSTLEIQRTEQGDSAMYLCASSYDAGTGTQNTEAFFGQGTRLTVV.

J is TRBJ2-1 and V is TRBV27; TCRdb returns TRBD2, unconfirmable since there is no DNA. CDR1 and CDR2 (germline): MNHEY, SMNVEV (reference sequence). This CDR3 has 14 amino acids. CDR3: CASTPGLEHNEQFF.

The chain recombines TRBV20-1 with TRBJ1-2; TCRdb selects TRBD1, and the lack of DNA leaves this call unchecked. CDR3 length: 20 amino acids. The germline V gene has CDR1 DFQATT and CDR2 SNEGSKA (reference sequence). The CDR3 is CSASYDPTSDRGWASYGYTF.